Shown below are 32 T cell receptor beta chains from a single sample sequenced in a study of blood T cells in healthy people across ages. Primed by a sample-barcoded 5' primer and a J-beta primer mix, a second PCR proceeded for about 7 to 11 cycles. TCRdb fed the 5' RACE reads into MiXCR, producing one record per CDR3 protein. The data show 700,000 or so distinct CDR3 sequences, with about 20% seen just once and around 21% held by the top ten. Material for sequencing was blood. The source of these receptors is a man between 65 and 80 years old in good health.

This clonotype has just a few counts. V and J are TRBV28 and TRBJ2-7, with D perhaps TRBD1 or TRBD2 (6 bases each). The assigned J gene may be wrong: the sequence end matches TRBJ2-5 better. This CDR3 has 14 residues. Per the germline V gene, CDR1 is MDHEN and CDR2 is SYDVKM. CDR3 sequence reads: CASSFEGGPGTQYF. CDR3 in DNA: TGTGCCAGCAGTTTTGAGGGGGGTCCAGGGACCCAGTACTTC.

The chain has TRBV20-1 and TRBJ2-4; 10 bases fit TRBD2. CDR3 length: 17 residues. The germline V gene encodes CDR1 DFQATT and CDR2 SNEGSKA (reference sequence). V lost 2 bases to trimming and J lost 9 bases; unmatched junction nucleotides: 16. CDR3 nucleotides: TGCAGTGCTAGACGGGGGGGACTAGCGAGAGATAGTGGCATTCAGTACTTC. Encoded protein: CSARRGGLARDSGIQYF.

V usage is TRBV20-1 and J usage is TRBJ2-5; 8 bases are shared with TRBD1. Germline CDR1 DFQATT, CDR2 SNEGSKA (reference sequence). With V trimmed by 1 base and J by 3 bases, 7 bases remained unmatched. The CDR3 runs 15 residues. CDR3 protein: CSARAWTGMEETQYF. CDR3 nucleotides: TGCAGTGCTAGAGCCTGGACAGGGATGGAAGAGACCCAGTACTTC.

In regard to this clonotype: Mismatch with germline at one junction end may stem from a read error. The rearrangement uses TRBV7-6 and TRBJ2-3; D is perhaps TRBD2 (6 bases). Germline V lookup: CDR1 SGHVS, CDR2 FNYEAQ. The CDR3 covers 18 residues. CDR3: CASSFGVAAPTSTDTQYF. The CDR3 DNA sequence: TGCGCCAGCAGTTTTGGGGTAGCGGCCCCTACTAGCACAGATACGCAGTATTTT.

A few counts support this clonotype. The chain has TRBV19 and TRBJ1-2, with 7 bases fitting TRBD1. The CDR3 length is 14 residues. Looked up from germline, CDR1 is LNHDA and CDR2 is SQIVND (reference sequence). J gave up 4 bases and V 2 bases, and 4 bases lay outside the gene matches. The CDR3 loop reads CASSIRQGSYGYTF. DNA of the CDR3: TGTGCCAGTAGTATAAGACAGGGAAGCTATGGCTACACCTTC.

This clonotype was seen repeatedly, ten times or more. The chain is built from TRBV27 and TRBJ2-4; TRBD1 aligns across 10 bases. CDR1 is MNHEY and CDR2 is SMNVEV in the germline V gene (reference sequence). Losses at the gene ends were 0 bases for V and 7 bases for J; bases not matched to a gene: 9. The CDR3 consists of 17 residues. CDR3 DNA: TGTGCCAGCAGTTTATCCAATTTACCGGGACAGGGGAACATTCAGTACTTC. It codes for CASSLSNLPGQGNIQYF.

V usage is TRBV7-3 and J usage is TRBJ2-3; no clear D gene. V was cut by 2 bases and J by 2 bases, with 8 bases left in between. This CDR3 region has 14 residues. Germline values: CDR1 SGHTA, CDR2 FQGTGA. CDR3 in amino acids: CASSLGVPTDTQYF. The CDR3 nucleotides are TGTGCCAGCAGCTTAGGCGTTCCCACAGATACGCAGTATTTT.

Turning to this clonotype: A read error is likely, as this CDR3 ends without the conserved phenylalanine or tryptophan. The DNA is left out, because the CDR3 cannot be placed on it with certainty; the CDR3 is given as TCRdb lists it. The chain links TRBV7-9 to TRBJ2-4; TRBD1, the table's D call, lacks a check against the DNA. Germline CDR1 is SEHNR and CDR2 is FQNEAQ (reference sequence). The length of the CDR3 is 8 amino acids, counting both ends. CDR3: CASSGQGI.

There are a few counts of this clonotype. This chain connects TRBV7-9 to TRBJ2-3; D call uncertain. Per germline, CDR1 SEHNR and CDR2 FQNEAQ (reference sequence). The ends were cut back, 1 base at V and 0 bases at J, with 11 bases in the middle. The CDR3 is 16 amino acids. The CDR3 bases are TGTGCCAGCAGCTTAGGTCGGCCGGACAGCACAGATACGCAGTATTTT. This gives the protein CASSLGRPDSTDTQYF.

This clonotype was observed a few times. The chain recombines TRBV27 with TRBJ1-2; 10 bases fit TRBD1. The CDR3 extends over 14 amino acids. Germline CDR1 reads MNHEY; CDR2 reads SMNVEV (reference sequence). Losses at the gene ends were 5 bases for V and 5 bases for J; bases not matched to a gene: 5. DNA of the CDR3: TGTGCCAGCAGTCAGGGGACAGGGGATTATGGCTACACCTTC. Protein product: CASSQGTGDYGYTF.

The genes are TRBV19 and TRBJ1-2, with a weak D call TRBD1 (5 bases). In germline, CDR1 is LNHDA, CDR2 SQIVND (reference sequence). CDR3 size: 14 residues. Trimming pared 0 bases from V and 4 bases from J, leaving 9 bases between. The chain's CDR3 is CASSIDREAYGYTF. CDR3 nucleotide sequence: TGTGCCAGTAGTATAGACAGGGAGGCCTATGGCTACACCTTC.

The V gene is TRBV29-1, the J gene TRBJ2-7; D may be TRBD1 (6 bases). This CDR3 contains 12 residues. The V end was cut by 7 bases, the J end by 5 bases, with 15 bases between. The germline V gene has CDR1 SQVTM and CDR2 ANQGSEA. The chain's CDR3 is CSARRQGNEQYF. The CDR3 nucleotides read TGCAGCGCCCGTCGGCAGGGGAACGAGCAGTACTTC.

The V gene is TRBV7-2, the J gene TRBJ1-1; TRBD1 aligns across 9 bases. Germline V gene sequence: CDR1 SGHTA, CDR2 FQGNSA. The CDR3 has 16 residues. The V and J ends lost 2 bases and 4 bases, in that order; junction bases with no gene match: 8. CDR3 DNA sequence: TGTGCCAGCAGCTTATTTACAGGGGGCTTATTCACTGAAGCTTTCTTT. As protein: CASSLFTGGLFTEAFF.

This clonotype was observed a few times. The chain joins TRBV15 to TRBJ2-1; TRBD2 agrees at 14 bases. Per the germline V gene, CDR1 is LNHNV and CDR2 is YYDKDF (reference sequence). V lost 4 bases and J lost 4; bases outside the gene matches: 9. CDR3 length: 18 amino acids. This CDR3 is CATSKGTSGSRKYNEQFF. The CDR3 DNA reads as TGTGCCACCAGCAAAGGGACTAGCGGGAGTCGGAAATACAATGAGCAGTTCTTC.

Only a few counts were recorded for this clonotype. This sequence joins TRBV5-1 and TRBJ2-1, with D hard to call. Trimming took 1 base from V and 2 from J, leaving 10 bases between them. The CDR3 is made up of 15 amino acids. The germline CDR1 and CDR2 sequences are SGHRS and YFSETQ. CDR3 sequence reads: CASSLSESAYNEQFF. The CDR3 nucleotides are TGCGCCAGCAGCTTGTCCGAATCAGCCTACAATGAGCAGTTCTTC.

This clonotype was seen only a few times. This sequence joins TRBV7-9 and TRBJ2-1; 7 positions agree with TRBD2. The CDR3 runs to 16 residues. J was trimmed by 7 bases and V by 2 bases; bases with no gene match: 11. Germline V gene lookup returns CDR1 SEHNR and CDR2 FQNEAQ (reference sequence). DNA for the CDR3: TGTGCCAGCAGCTTATGGCCTGGACTAGGTTTGAATGAGCAGTTCTTC. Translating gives CASSLWPGLGLNEQFF.

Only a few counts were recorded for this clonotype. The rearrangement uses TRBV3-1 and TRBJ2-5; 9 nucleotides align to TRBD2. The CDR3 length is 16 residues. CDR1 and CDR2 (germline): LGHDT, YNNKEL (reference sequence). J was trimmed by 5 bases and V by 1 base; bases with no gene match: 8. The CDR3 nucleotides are TGTGCCAGCAGCCAAGGTGGAGCGGGGGGTTGGGAGACCCAGTACTTC. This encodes CASSQGGAGGWETQYF.

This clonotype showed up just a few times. CDR3 DNA: TGTGCCACCAGTGATTCCCGTGACACCTATGGCTACACCTTC. Translating it yields CATSDSRDTYGYTF. This rearrangement joins TRBV24-1 to TRBJ1-2; no firm D call. Between the trimmed V and J ends, which lost 2 bases and 4 bases, there was a span of 10 bases. This CDR3 comprises 14 residues. Germline values: CDR1 KGHDR, CDR2 SFDVKD.

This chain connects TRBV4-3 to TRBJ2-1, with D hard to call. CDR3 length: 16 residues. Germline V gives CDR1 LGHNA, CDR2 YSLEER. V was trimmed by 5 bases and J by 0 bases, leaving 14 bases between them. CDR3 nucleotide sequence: TGCGCCAGCAGCGAAGCGTCATATAACTCCTACAATGAGCAGTTCTTC. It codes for CASSEASYNSYNEQFF.

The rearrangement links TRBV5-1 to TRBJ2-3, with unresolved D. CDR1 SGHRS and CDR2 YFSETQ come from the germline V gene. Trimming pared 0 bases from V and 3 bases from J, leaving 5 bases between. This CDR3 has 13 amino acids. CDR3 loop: CASSLDQTDTQYF. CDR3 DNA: TGCGCCAGCAGCTTGGACCAGACAGATACGCAGTATTTT.

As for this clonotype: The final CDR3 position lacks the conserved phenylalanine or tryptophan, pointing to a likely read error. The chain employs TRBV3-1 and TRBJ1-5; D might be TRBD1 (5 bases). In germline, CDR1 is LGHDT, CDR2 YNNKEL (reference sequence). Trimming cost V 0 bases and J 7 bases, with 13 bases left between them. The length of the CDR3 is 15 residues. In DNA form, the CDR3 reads TGTGCCAGCAGCCAAGAGATGGGGTGGGGGCAGCCCCAGCATCTT. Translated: CASSQEMGWGQPQHL.

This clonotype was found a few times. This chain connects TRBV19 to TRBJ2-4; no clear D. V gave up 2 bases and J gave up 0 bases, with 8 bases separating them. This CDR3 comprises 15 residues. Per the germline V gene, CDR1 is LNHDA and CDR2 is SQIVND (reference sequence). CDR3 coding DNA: TGTGCCAGTAGTATACTTGACCTAGCCAAAAACATTCAGTACTTC. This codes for CASSILDLAKNIQYF.

The CDR3 DNA is TGTGCCAGCAGTTACGACGTGGGGACGCAGTATTTT. It yields the protein CASSYDVGTQYF. The chain is built from TRBV6-6 and TRBJ2-3, with D hard to call. The CDR3 length is 12 residues. Trimming left V 2 bases short and J 9 bases short, with 9 bases between. CDR1 and CDR2 (germline): MNHNY, SVGAGI (reference sequence).

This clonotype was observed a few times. The CDR3 nucleotides are TGCAGTGCTACCGGGTTTGGGACTACAGCAAACACCGGGGAGCTGTTTTTT. Its translation is CSATGFGTTANTGELFF. The V and J genes are TRBV20-1 and TRBJ2-2; TRBD2 matches at 7 bases. Germline CDR1 is DFQATT and CDR2 is SNEGSKA (reference sequence). The CDR3 length is 17 residues. The V and J ends lost 4 bases and 2 bases, in that order; junction bases with no gene match: 13.

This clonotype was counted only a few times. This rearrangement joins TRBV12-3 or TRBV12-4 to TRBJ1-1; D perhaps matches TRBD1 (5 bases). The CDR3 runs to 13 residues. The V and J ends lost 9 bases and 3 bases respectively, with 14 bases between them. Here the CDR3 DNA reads TGTGCCAGTTTGCAGGGTTCTGACACTGAAGCTTTCTTT. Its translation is CASLQGSDTEAFF.

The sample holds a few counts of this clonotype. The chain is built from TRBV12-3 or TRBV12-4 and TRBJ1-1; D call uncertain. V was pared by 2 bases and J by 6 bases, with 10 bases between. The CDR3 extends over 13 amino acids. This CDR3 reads CASSLRENAEAFF. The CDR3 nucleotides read TGTGCCAGCAGTTTAAGGGAGAATGCTGAAGCTTTCTTT.

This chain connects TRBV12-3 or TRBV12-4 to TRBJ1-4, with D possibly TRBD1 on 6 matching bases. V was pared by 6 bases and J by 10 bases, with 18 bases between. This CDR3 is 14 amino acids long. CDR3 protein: CASRATGRLGKLFF. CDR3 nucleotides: TGTGCCAGCAGGGCAACAGGGAGATTGGGAAAACTGTTTTTT.

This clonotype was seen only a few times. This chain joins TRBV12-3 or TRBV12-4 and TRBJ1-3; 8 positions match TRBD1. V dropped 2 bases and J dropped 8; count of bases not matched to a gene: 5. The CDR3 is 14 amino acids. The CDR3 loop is CASSLTGTGYTIYF. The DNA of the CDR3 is TGTGCCAGCAGTTTAACTGGGACAGGATACACCATATATTTT.

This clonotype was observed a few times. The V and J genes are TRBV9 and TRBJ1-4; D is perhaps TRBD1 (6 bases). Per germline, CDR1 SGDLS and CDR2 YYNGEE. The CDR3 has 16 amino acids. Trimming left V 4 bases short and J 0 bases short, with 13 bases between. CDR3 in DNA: TGTGCCAGCAGCACGGGACACGTCGCAACTAATGAAAAACTGTTTTTT. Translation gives CASSTGHVATNEKLFF.

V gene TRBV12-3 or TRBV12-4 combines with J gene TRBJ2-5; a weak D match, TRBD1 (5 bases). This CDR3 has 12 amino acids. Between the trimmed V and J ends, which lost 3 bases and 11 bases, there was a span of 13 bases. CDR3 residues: CASSFSGSKQYF. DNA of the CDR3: TGTGCCAGCAGTTTTTCAGGGTCCAAGCAGTACTTC.

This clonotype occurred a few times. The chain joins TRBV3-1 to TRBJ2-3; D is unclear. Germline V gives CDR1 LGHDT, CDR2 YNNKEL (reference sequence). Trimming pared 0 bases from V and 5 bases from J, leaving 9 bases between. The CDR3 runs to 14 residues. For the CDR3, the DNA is TGTGCCAGCAGCCAAGAGCCGGCCCAAGATACGCAGTATTTT. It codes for CASSQEPAQDTQYF.

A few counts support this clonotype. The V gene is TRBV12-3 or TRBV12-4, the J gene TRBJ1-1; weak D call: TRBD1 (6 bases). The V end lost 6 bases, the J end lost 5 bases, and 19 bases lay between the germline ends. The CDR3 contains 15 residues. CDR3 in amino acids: CASSTNRGAQTEAFF. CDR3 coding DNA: TGTGCCAGCAGCACTAATCGGGGGGCTCAGACTGAAGCTTTCTTT.